The 27 T cell receptor beta chains below were found in one sample sequenced in a study of long-term antiretroviral therapy in people with HIV. Investigators performed immunoSEQ version v3.0 at survey level. Measured with immunoSEQ multiplex PCR; TCRdb has only the in-frame clones, and not every one. The table has 20,000 to 30,000 clones, roughly 85% seen once. Sequences were derived from unsorted PBMCs, sampled 1.2 years after starting antiretroviral therapy. The receptors shown here come from a woman aged 40 to 55 with HIV.

The chain couples TRBV6-5 to TRBJ1-1; 8 positions agree with TRBD1. Per the germline V gene, CDR1 is MNHEY and CDR2 is SVGAGI. V lost 5 bases and J lost 5; bases outside the gene matches: 10. The CDR3 has 15 amino acids. CDR3 sequence (DNA): TGTGCCAGCAGTGCAAGCAGGGGGCGTCGGACTGAAGCTTTCTTT. Its protein product is CASSASRGRRTEAFF.

The chain uses TRBV5-1 and TRBJ2-7; the match to TRBD2 covers 8 bases. J gave up 6 bases and V 1 base, and 9 bases lay outside the gene matches. The CDR3 is made up of 15 amino acids. Germline CDR1 is SGHRS and CDR2 is YFSETQ. The CDR3 region is CASSLSTGGPLEQYF. The CDR3, as DNA: TGCGCCAGCAGCTTGTCGACGGGAGGGCCCCTCGAGCAGTACTTC. The full variable domain, rest sourced from reference TRBV5-1 and TRBJ2-7, is KAGVTQTPRYLIKTRGQQVTLSCSPISGHRSVSWYQQTPGQGLQFLFEYFSETQRNKGNFPGRFSGRQFSNSRSEMNVSTLELGDSALYLCASSLSTGGPLEQYFGPGTRLTVT.

The chain combines TRBV4-3 with TRBJ2-3; no definite D call. CDR1 and CDR2 (germline): LGHNA, YSLEER. The CDR3 has 17 amino acids. Trimming removed 0 bases from V and 0 bases from J, with 13 bases in between. As DNA, the CDR3 is TGCGCCAGCAGCCAAGACGCTCGGTTATCTAGCACAGATACGCAGTATTTT. Protein product: CASSQDARLSSTDTQYF.

This clone occurred a few times. The CDR3 DNA reads as TGTGCCAGCAGCCCGGGGACAGTCTATGGCTACACCTTC. Protein product: CASSPGTVYGYTF. This chain connects TRBV11-2 to TRBJ1-2; the match to TRBD1 covers 7 bases. V lost 5 bases to trimming and J lost 4 bases; unmatched junction nucleotides: 4. There are 13 residues in the CDR3. Per the germline V gene, CDR1 is SGHAT and CDR2 is FQNNGV. The whole variable domain, remainder taken from reference TRBV11-2 and TRBJ1-2, is EAGVAQSPRYKIIEKRQSVAFWCNPISGHATLYWYQQILGQGPKLLIQFQNNGVVDDSQLPKDRFSAERLKGVDSTLKIQPAKLEDSAVYLCASSPGTVYGYTFGSGTRLTVV.

The rearrangement joins TRBV29-1 to TRBJ1-2, with 8 positions matching TRBD1. Germline values: CDR1 SQVTM, CDR2 ANQGSEA. V lost 6 bases and J lost 1; bases outside the gene matches: 4. CDR3 length equals 13 residues. In DNA form, the CDR3 reads TGCAGCGTCGGACAGGGCCTTAACTATGGCTACACCTTC. Its protein is CSVGQGLNYGYTF.

The CDR3 protein is CASSRFDAGSGANVLTF. The CDR3 DNA reads as TGTGCCAGCAGCCGATTTGACGCGGGCTCTGGGGCCAACGTCCTGACTTTC. The chain has TRBV7-9 and TRBJ2-6, with a possible D match to TRBD2 (5 bases). CDR1 is SEHNR, CDR2 FQNEAQ, per germline (reference sequence). V was cut by 5 bases and J by 0 bases, with 14 bases left in between. This CDR3 has 17 amino acids.

The chain joins TRBV5-1 to TRBJ2-1; 7 bases are a match to TRBD2. The germline gives CDR1 SGHRS, CDR2 YFSETQ. This CDR3 region has 15 residues. The trim removed 2 bases at V and 12 bases at J, leaving 14 bases unmatched. The CDR3 DNA reads as TGCGCCAGCAGCTTAACCCTCGTCAGCGGGATGATGCAGTTCTTC. Encoded protein: CASSLTLVSGMMQFF.

This rearrangement joins TRBV7-9 to TRBJ2-5, with D perhaps TRBD2 (5 bases). The CDR3 runs to 13 residues. Deletions cut 3 bases from V and 3 bases from J, with 8 bases between. Germline V gives CDR1 SEHNR, CDR2 FQNEAQ (reference sequence). CDR3 nucleotides: TGTGCCAGCAGCTTTTGGGGAGAAGAGACCCAGTACTTC. Protein product: CASSFWGEETQYF.

This chain connects TRBV11-3 to TRBJ2-7; unclear D gene. CDR1 and CDR2 (germline): SGHNT, YENEEA. Trimming removed 0 bases at V and 2 bases at J, with 2 bases between. The CDR3 is 12 residues long. The DNA for the CDR3 is TGTGCCAGCAGCTTAGAGCCCTACGAGCAGTACTTC. Protein product: CASSLEPYEQYF.

CDR3 in DNA: TGTGCCAGCAGCTTTGGGTCGGGCCAAGAGACCCAGTACTTC. Its protein product is CASSFGSGQETQYF. This rearrangement joins TRBV7-6 to TRBJ2-5, with unresolved D. Trimming removed 3 bases from V and 1 base from J, with 9 bases in between. Germline V lookup: CDR1 SGHVS, CDR2 FNYEAQ. The CDR3 extends over 14 amino acids.

This CDR3 is CASSIRSSGKSSYNEQFF. DNA for the CDR3: TGTGCCAGCAGCATTAGATCTAGCGGGAAAAGCTCCTACAATGAGCAGTTCTTC. The chain has TRBV7-8 and TRBJ2-1, with 9 bases identical to TRBD2. Germline assignment: CDR1 SGHVS and CDR2 FQNEAQ. This CDR3 region has 18 residues. Trimming cost V 5 bases and J 0 bases; bases outside gene matches: 11.

The genes are TRBV27 and TRBJ1-1, with D possibly being TRBD1 (6 bases). CDR3 length equals 17 residues. Trimming cost V 7 bases and J 0 bases, with 21 bases left between them. The V gene's germline CDR1 is MNHEY and CDR2 SMNVEV (reference sequence). The CDR3 reads CASTPHWGAGVNTEAFF. The CDR3 DNA is TGTGCCAGCACCCCTCATTGGGGGGCAGGGGTGAACACTGAAGCTTTCTTT.

J is TRBJ2-7 and V is TRBV7-9, with 7 bases fitting TRBD2. The germline gives CDR1 SEHNR, CDR2 FQNEAQ (reference sequence). The CDR3 is 16 amino acids. V lost 5 bases, J lost 1 base, and 11 bases stayed unmatched. CDR3 in amino acids: CASSPRTGTKSYEQYF. The CDR3 nucleotides are TGTGCCAGCAGCCCCCGCACCGGGACTAAGTCCTACGAGCAGTACTTC.

This rearrangement joins TRBV12-5 to TRBJ2-1, with D uncertain. The germline CDR1 and CDR2 sequences are LGHNT and FRNRAP. The germline V and J ends were trimmed by 0 bases and 5 bases, with 8 bases remaining between them. The CDR3 totals 14 residues. The CDR3 reads CASGLVLPNNEQFF. The CDR3 DNA is TGTGCTAGTGGTTTGGTACTGCCCAACAATGAGCAGTTCTTC.

The V and J genes are TRBV7-2 and TRBJ2-7, with TRBD1 as a possible D gene (5 bases). V was cut by 1 base and J by 0 bases, with 16 bases left in between. CDR1 is SGHTA, CDR2 FQGNSA, per germline. The CDR3 covers 17 residues. The CDR3 spells CASSLGPGSFGSYEQYF. CDR3 nucleotide sequence: TGTGCCAGCAGCTTAGGCCCAGGGTCGTTTGGCTCCTACGAGCAGTACTTC.

In nucleotides, the CDR3 is TGCGCCAGCAGCAAGAGAGGGTCAGGGAAAACCTACGAGCAGTACTTC. Translation gives CASSKRGSGKTYEQYF. V and J are TRBV4-3 and TRBJ2-7; the D call may be TRBD1 or TRBD2 (5 bases each). Germline values: CDR1 LGHNA, CDR2 YSLEER. The CDR3 is made up of 16 amino acids. V was cut by 5 bases and J by 2 bases, with 19 bases left in between.

This clone was seen a handful of times. The chain uses TRBV5-4 and TRBJ1-4; possibly TRBD1 for D (5 bases). Germline V gene lookup returns CDR1 SGHNT and CDR2 YYREEE (reference sequence). The V end lost 4 bases, the J end lost 10 bases, and 20 bases lay between the germline ends. The CDR3 runs 15 residues. In DNA form, the CDR3 reads TGTGCCAGCAGCCTCAGCCCCAGGGTCTCCGGAAAACTGTTTTTT. Its translation: CASSLSPRVSGKLFF.

The chain recombines TRBV19 with TRBJ1-1; TRBD1 is a possible D gene (6 bases). The length of the CDR3 is 16 residues. Trimming took off 2 bases at V and 0 bases at J, with 13 bases between the two ends. The germline V gene encodes CDR1 LNHDA and CDR2 SQIVND (reference sequence). The CDR3 spells CASSIRGAGVNTEAFF. The CDR3 DNA reads TGTGCCAGTAGTATAAGGGGGGCAGGAGTGAACACTGAAGCTTTCTTT.

This chain uses TRBV5-1 with TRBJ2-1, with a possible D match to TRBD2 (7 bases). This CDR3 region has 17 residues. Germline V gene data show CDR1 as SGHRS and CDR2 as YFSETQ. V lost 0 bases, J lost 8 bases, and 21 bases lay in between. In DNA form, the CDR3 reads TGCGCCAGCAGCTTGGCCGGTAGACTTAAGGGGGGGGATGAGCAGTTCTTC. It specifies CASSLAGRLKGGDEQFF.

V gene TRBV27 combines with J gene TRBJ2-7; D is possibly TRBD1 (5 bases). The V end was cut by 2 bases, the J end by 4 bases, with 12 bases between. Germline values: CDR1 MNHEY, CDR2 SMNVEV (reference sequence). This CDR3 has 14 residues. DNA for the CDR3: TGTGCCAGCAGTTTAGCAGGGAAGAGTTACGAGCAGTACTTC. It codes for CASSLAGKSYEQYF.

The V call is TRBV6-6, the J call TRBJ2-7; TRBD2 might be the D (5 bases). Germline V CDR1 and CDR2: MNHNY, SVGAGI (reference sequence). The CDR3 consists of 12 residues. V gave up 2 bases and J gave up 3 bases, with 5 bases separating them. This chain's CDR3 is CASSYEGYEQYF. CDR3 DNA: TGTGCCAGCAGTTACGAGGGCTACGAGCAGTACTTC.

This chain uses TRBV6-6 with TRBJ1-5; D is unresolved. Trimming cost V 4 bases and J 2 bases, with 9 bases left between them. The CDR3 length is 14 residues. CDR1 MNHNY and CDR2 SVGAGI come from the germline V gene (reference sequence). CDR3 sequence reads: CASSSTGGNQPQHF. CDR3 nucleotide sequence: TGTGCCAGCAGTTCAACCGGGGGCAATCAGCCCCAGCATTTT.

The gene calls are TRBV5-4 and TRBJ2-7; no reliable D call. The CDR3 loop spans 13 amino acids. V was clipped by 4 bases and J by 1 base, with 9 bases between them. CDR1 and CDR2 from the germline V gene are SGHNT and YYREEE (reference sequence). CDR3 in DNA: TGTGCCAGCAGCGTGCCCGGGTCCTACGAGCAGTACTTC. It yields the protein CASSVPGSYEQYF.

This chain uses TRBV5-1 with TRBJ1-5; D is unresolved. Germline lookup yields CDR1 SGHRS and CDR2 YFSETQ. This CDR3 is 13 amino acids long. The V end was cut by 0 bases, the J end by 1 base, with 2 bases between. The CDR3 protein is CASSLESNQPQHF. The CDR3 DNA sequence: TGCGCCAGCAGCTTGGAAAGCAATCAGCCCCAGCATTTT.

V is TRBV19 and J is TRBJ2-7, with D possibly TRBD2 on 7 matching bases. From germline, CDR1 is LNHDA and CDR2 SQIVND (reference sequence). Trimming took off 5 bases at V and 0 bases at J, with 17 bases between the two ends. The CDR3 contains 16 residues. CDR3: CASSPGERDISYEQYF. In DNA, the CDR3 is TGTGCCAGTAGTCCTGGTGAGCGGGACATCTCCTACGAGCAGTACTTC. Full variable domain (remainder filled in from reference TRBV19 and TRBJ2-7): DGGITQSPKYLFRKEGQNVTLSCEQNLNHDAMYWYRQDPGQGLRLIYYSQIVNDFQKGDIAEGYSVSREKKESFPLTVTSAQKNPTAFYLCASSPGERDISYEQYFGPGTRLTVT.

In its sample, this clone was seen once. This chain links TRBV4-1 with TRBJ2-7; possible D gene TRBD2, 5 bases. V lost 1 base to trimming and J lost 4 bases, with 8 bases between them. Germline lookup yields CDR1 MGHRA and CDR2 YSYEKL. This CDR3 has 13 amino acids. The CDR3 nucleotides read TGCGCCAGCAGCCAAGCTCGGGGTTACGAGCAGTACTTC. Protein: CASSQARGYEQYF.

The chain couples TRBV6-6 to TRBJ2-7; 13 nucleotides align to TRBD2. Losses at the gene ends were 5 bases for V and 4 bases for J; bases not matched to a gene: 5. The CDR3 consists of 15 residues. Germline loops: CDR1 MNHNY, CDR2 SVGAGI (reference sequence). In nucleotides, the CDR3 is TGTGCCAGCAGTGTCGGACTAGCGGGAGTTTACGAGCAGTACTTC. Its protein is CASSVGLAGVYEQYF.